This T cell receptor beta chain was sequenced for a study of T cell repertoires in cytomegalovirus infection. Background on the study: Both a matching HLA type and CMV infection were indicated by public TCR beta signatures.

V lost 1 base and J lost 5, with 10 bases in between. CDR3 length: 14 amino acids. CDR1 is MGHDK, CDR2 SYGVNS, per germline. TCRdb reprocessed the reads via MiXCR and lists one record per CDR3 protein. The table has about 69,000 distinct CDR3 sequences, around 28% seen once. Findings and caveats of the study: Summed frequency of shared TCR beta families picked out CMV carriers who also had the relevant HLA. In two of eight donors, the top clonotype was HLA-C-restricted CMV-specific.

Of note for this clonotype: Its antigen is still unknown.

The genes are TRBV25-1 and TRBJ2-3; no firm D call. Sequenced here: CD8+ T cells from cultured PBMCs, sampled from culture after CMV antigen stimulation. The receptor was isolated from a human donor in good health (CMV status not recorded). Some clones in this sample may be carry-over from other donors' samples. The DNA of the CDR3 is TGTGCCAGCAGTGAATGGAACAGCCAAGATACGCAGTATTTT. Encoded protein: CASSEWNSQDTQYF.